Detailed here is one T cell receptor beta chain. The source of the sample is a study of blood T cell repertoires in COVID-19. Sequenced by immunoSEQ multiplex PCR; TCRdb stores in-frame clones only, minus some. The sample lists 350,000 to 400,000 clones, about 86% occurring once. Germline loops: CDR1 SGHTA, CDR2 FQGTGA. The V end was cut by 2 bases, the J end by 3 bases, with 7 bases between. The CDR3 spans 13 residues. Patients in Seattle were enrolled during active infection, then followed longitudinally. The receptor was derived from an older woman with COVID-19, enrolled during active disease. The chain has TRBV7-3 and TRBJ1-2; D gene unclear. Sequenced sample: peripheral blood. This chain's CDR3 is CASSLGRDYGYTF. For the CDR3, the DNA is TGTGCCAGCAGCTTAGGGAGGGACTATGGCTACACCTTC.